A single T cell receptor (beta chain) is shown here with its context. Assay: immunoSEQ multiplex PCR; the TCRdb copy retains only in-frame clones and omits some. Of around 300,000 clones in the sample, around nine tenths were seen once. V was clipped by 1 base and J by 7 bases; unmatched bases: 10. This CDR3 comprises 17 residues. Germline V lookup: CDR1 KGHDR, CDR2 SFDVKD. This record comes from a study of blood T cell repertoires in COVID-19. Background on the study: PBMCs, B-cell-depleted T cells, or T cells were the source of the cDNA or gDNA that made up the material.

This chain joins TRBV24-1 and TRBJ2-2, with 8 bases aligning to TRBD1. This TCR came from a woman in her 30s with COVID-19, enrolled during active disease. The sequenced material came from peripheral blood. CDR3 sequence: CATSDLPDRGKVGELFF. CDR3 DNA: TGTGCCACCAGTGATTTACCCGACAGGGGAAAGGTCGGGGAGCTGTTTTTT.